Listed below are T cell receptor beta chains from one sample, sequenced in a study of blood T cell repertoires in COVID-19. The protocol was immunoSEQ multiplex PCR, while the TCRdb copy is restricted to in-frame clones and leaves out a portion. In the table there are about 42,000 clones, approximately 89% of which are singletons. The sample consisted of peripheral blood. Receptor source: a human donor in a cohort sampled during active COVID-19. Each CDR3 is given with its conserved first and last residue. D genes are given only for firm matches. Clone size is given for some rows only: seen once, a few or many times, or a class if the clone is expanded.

CDR3nt: TGTGCCAGCAGCCCGGGGGGATTTCACACTGAAGCTTTCTTT
CDR3aa: CASSPGGFHTEAFF
j_gene: TRBJ1-1
v_gene: TRBV5-4
len: 14
abundance: NA
d_gene: NA

CDR3nt: TGCAGTGCTAGTAAGACAGAGAATTCACCCCTCCACTTT
CDR3aa: CSASKTENSPLHF
j_gene: TRBJ1-6
v_gene: TRBV20-1
len: 13
abundance: NA
d_gene: NA

CDR3nt: TGTGCCAGCAGGCCTAGCGGGAGGACCGGGGAGCTGTTTTTT
CDR3aa: CASRPSGRTGELFF
j_gene: TRBJ2-2
v_gene: TRBV6-5
len: 14
abundance: NA
d_gene: TRBD2

CDR3nt: TGTGCCTGGAGGGTTCTGGGGAGTGGAATAAGATCACCCCTCCACTTT
CDR3aa: CAWRVLGSGIRSPLHF
j_gene: TRBJ1-6
v_gene: TRBV30
len: 16
abundance: NA
d_gene: NA

CDR3nt: TGTGCCAGCAGTTTCCCCTACAGTAGTCGGGAGCAGAACTTC
CDR3aa: CASSFPYSSREQNF
j_gene: TRBJ2-7
v_gene: TRBV6-2/TRBV6-3
len: 14
abundance: NA
d_gene: NA

CDR3nt: TGTGCCACCAGTTTTCAGGGAAGGGTGCCCTATAGCAATCAGCCCCAGCATTTT
CDR3aa: CATSFQGRVPYSNQPQHF
j_gene: TRBJ1-5
v_gene: TRBV15
len: 18
abundance: few
d_gene: NA

CDR3nt: TGCGCCAGCAGCCCACGGACAGGGCGCCAAGAGACCCAATACTTC
CDR3aa: CASSPRTGRQETQYF
j_gene: TRBJ2-5
v_gene: TRBV4-1
len: 15
abundance: NA
d_gene: TRBD1

CDR3nt: TGTGCCAGCAGCCAAGAACTAGCGGGGGCCCAAGAGACCCAGTACTTC
CDR3aa: CASSQELAGAQETQYF
j_gene: TRBJ2-5
v_gene: TRBV4-2
len: 16
abundance: once
d_gene: TRBD2

CDR3nt: TGTGCCAGCAGCCTCTCCTACGAGCAGTACTTC
CDR3aa: CASSLSYEQYF
j_gene: TRBJ2-7
v_gene: TRBV7-2
len: 11
abundance: NA
d_gene: NA

CDR3nt: TGCAGCGTTGTTCCCAGGGACACTGAAGCTTTCTTT
CDR3aa: CSVVPRDTEAFF
j_gene: TRBJ1-1
v_gene: TRBV29-1
len: 12
abundance: NA
d_gene: NA

CDR3nt: TGTGCCAGCAGTCCCATGGCGACAGGGGGCTACGAGCAGTACTTC
CDR3aa: CASSPMATGGYEQYF
j_gene: TRBJ2-7
v_gene: TRBV27
len: 15
abundance: NA
d_gene: TRBD1

CDR3nt: TGTGCCAGCAGTGCCATACAGGCAGCACCTAACTATGGCTACACCTTC
CDR3aa: CASSAIQAAPNYGYTF
j_gene: TRBJ1-2
v_gene: TRBV6-2/TRBV6-3
len: 16
abundance: NA
d_gene: NA

CDR3nt: TGTGCCAGCAGAGATTCCTTGCGGGGAATCTGTACAGATACGCAGTATTTT
CDR3aa: CASRDSLRGICTDTQYF
j_gene: TRBJ2-3
v_gene: TRBV3-1/TRBV3-2
len: 17
abundance: NA
d_gene: NA

CDR3nt: TGTGCCAGCAGCTTGTCGAATGAGCAGTTCTTC
CDR3aa: CASSLSNEQFF
j_gene: TRBJ2-1
v_gene: TRBV5-8
len: 11
abundance: few
d_gene: NA

CDR3nt: TGTGCCAGCAGCTTGGACATTTCACCCCTCCACTTT
CDR3aa: CASSLDISPLHF
j_gene: TRBJ1-6
v_gene: TRBV7-2
len: 12
abundance: NA
d_gene: NA

CDR3nt: TGTGCCAGCAGCTTCTATTGGGGCGCATCGGAATATGGCTACACCTTC
CDR3aa: CASSFYWGASEYGYTF
j_gene: TRBJ1-2
v_gene: TRBV11-1
len: 16
abundance: NA
d_gene: NA

CDR3nt: TGTGCCAGCTCACCATTCCCCGGGACACGAATCACAGATACGCAGTATTTT
CDR3aa: CASSPFPGTRITDTQYF
j_gene: TRBJ2-3
v_gene: TRBV18
len: 17
abundance: NA
d_gene: NA

CDR3nt: TGTGCCAGTAGTATCTTGGCAGGGAGGTCGAATGGCTACACCTTC
CDR3aa: CASSILAGRSNGYTF
j_gene: TRBJ1-2
v_gene: TRBV19
len: 15
abundance: NA
d_gene: NA

CDR3nt: TGTGCCAGCGCGAACCGACGGGCTGAAGCTTTCTTT
CDR3aa: CASANRRAEAFF
j_gene: TRBJ1-1
v_gene: TRBV28
len: 12
abundance: once
d_gene: NA

CDR3nt: TGTGCCAGCAGAACATGGGGCGGTGAAAAACTGTTTTTT
CDR3aa: CASRTWGGEKLFF
j_gene: TRBJ1-4
v_gene: TRBV12-3/TRBV12-4
len: 13
abundance: NA
d_gene: NA

CDR3nt: TGCGCCAGCAGCTTTGGCGGGGGTGGATCCTACAATGAGCAGTTCTTC
CDR3aa: CASSFGGGGSYNEQFF
j_gene: TRBJ2-1
v_gene: TRBV5-1
len: 16
abundance: NA
d_gene: TRBD2

CDR3nt: TGCGCCAGCAGCTCACTTGCGGGGGGGCTCCGAGAGACCCAGTACTTC
CDR3aa: CASSSLAGGLRETQYF
j_gene: TRBJ2-5
v_gene: TRBV5-1
len: 16
abundance: NA
d_gene: TRBD2

CDR3nt: TGTGCCAGCAGCTTAGATCGACAGGGGGGAAAAGCTTTCTTT
CDR3aa: CASSLDRQGGKAFF
j_gene: TRBJ1-1
v_gene: TRBV7-2
len: 14
abundance: NA
d_gene: TRBD1

CDR3nt: TGTGCCAGCAGCCAAAAGTCGGGAGAAAAACTGTTTTTT
CDR3aa: CASSQKSGEKLFF
j_gene: TRBJ1-4
v_gene: TRBV3-1/TRBV3-2
len: 13
abundance: NA
d_gene: NA

CDR3nt: TGCGCCAGCAGCTTGGGGGACAAACACAATGAGCAGTTCTTC
CDR3aa: CASSLGDKHNEQFF
j_gene: TRBJ2-1
v_gene: TRBV5-1
len: 14
abundance: NA
d_gene: NA

CDR3nt: TGTGCCAGCAGCTCGCAAGGACAGTACTATGGCTACACCTTC
CDR3aa: CASSSQGQYYGYTF
j_gene: TRBJ1-2
v_gene: TRBV7-2
len: 14
abundance: NA
d_gene: NA

CDR3nt: TGTGCCTGGAGTAGAGGGCTAGCGGGAGGGTCAGATACGCAGTATTTT
CDR3aa: CAWSRGLAGGSDTQYF
j_gene: TRBJ2-3
v_gene: TRBV30
len: 16
abundance: NA
d_gene: TRBD2

CDR3nt: TGTGCCAGCCGGGACTTGAACACCGGGGAGCTGTTTTTT
CDR3aa: CASRDLNTGELFF
j_gene: TRBJ2-2
v_gene: TRBV27
len: 13
abundance: NA
d_gene: NA

CDR3nt: TGTGCCAGCAGCCTGGACACCCATAACTATGGCTACACCTTC
CDR3aa: CASSLDTHNYGYTF
j_gene: TRBJ1-2
v_gene: TRBV7-2
len: 14
abundance: NA
d_gene: NA

CDR3nt: TGTGCCAGCAGCCCAACTAGCGGGCACTACAATGAGCAGTTCTTC
CDR3aa: CASSPTSGHYNEQFF
j_gene: TRBJ2-1
v_gene: TRBV6-5
len: 15
abundance: NA
d_gene: TRBD2

CDR3nt: TGTGCCAGCAGTTGGGGACTAGCGGGGTCCGGGGAGCTGTTTTTT
CDR3aa: CASSWGLAGSGELFF
j_gene: TRBJ2-2
v_gene: TRBV2
len: 15
abundance: NA
d_gene: TRBD2

CDR3nt: TGTGCCAGCACGAGGACTAGCGGGCTCAATGAGCAGTTCTTC
CDR3aa: CASTRTSGLNEQFF
j_gene: TRBJ2-1
v_gene: TRBV28
len: 14
abundance: NA
d_gene: TRBD2

CDR3nt: TGTGCCAGCAGTCCCGACAGGGTAAGCAATCAGCCCCAGCATTTT
CDR3aa: CASSPDRVSNQPQHF
j_gene: TRBJ1-5
v_gene: TRBV4-2
len: 15
abundance: few
d_gene: TRBD1

CDR3nt: TGTGCCAGTCAAGGGGAACGCAATCAGCCCCAGCATTTT
CDR3aa: CASQGERNQPQHF
j_gene: TRBJ1-5
v_gene: TRBV19
len: 13
abundance: NA
d_gene: NA

CDR3nt: TGTGCCAGCAGTGAAGGGCTAGCGGCGTACAATGAGCAGTTCTTC
CDR3aa: CASSEGLAAYNEQFF
j_gene: TRBJ2-1
v_gene: TRBV2
len: 15
abundance: NA
d_gene: TRBD2

CDR3nt: TGTGCCAGCCGAAATCCAACAGGGGGGCGGACAGATACGCAGTATTTT
CDR3aa: CASRNPTGGRTDTQYF
j_gene: TRBJ2-3
v_gene: TRBV6-6
len: 16
abundance: NA
d_gene: TRBD1

CDR3nt: TGTGCCAGCAGCTTAGTGGAAGGGCTAGCGGGAGGGCAGTACTTC
CDR3aa: CASSLVEGLAGGQYF
j_gene: TRBJ2-7
v_gene: TRBV7-9
len: 15
abundance: NA
d_gene: TRBD2

CDR3nt: TGTGCCAGCAGTAACAGGCGGATCTCCTACGAGCAGTACTTC
CDR3aa: CASSNRRISYEQYF
j_gene: TRBJ2-7
v_gene: TRBV11-2
len: 14
abundance: few
d_gene: NA

CDR3nt: TGTGCCACCAGCAGAGATCTGAACGGGAATCAGCCCCAGCATTTT
CDR3aa: CATSRDLNGNQPQHF
j_gene: TRBJ1-5
v_gene: TRBV15
len: 15
abundance: few
d_gene: NA

CDR3nt: TGCGCCAGCAGCTTGTCGACAGGGCGGAAGACTGAAGCTTTCTTT
CDR3aa: CASSLSTGRKTEAFF
j_gene: TRBJ1-1
v_gene: TRBV5-1
len: 15
abundance: NA
d_gene: TRBD1

CDR3nt: TGTGCCAGCACCCTGGAGAGCAGATCTGGAAACACCATATATTTT
CDR3aa: CASTLESRSGNTIYF
j_gene: TRBJ1-3
v_gene: TRBV6-5
len: 15
abundance: NA
d_gene: NA

CDR3nt: TGTGCCAGCAGCTTCACACTAAATAGCGGCAGCACAGATACGCAGTATTTT
CDR3aa: CASSFTLNSGSTDTQYF
j_gene: TRBJ2-3
v_gene: TRBV11-2
len: 17
abundance: NA
d_gene: NA

CDR3nt: TGTGCCAGCAGCTTCCCGGGACAGGGAATGCTTCAAGAGACCCAGTACTTC
CDR3aa: CASSFPGQGMLQETQYF
j_gene: TRBJ2-5
v_gene: TRBV7-2
len: 17
abundance: NA
d_gene: TRBD1

CDR3nt: TGTGCCAGCTCATCAATACCACAGGGAACTGAAGCTTTCTTT
CDR3aa: CASSSIPQGTEAFF
j_gene: TRBJ1-1
v_gene: TRBV18
len: 14
abundance: NA
d_gene: NA

CDR3nt: TGTGCCACCAAGGAGCGGAATTCCTACGAGCAGTACTTC
CDR3aa: CATKERNSYEQYF
j_gene: TRBJ2-7
v_gene: TRBV5-4
len: 13
abundance: NA
d_gene: NA

CDR3nt: TGTGCCAGCAGTTTATGGTACAGGGGCCGGAACACCGGGGAGCTGTTTTTT
CDR3aa: CASSLWYRGRNTGELFF
j_gene: TRBJ2-2
v_gene: TRBV27
len: 17
abundance: NA
d_gene: TRBD1

CDR3nt: TGTGCCAGCAGCCGGACAGGGGAGAACACTGAAGCTTTCTTT
CDR3aa: CASSRTGENTEAFF
j_gene: TRBJ1-1
v_gene: TRBV3-1/TRBV3-2
len: 14
abundance: NA
d_gene: TRBD1

CDR3nt: TGTGCCAGCAGTTCCTTCGGCACAGATACGCAGTATTTT
CDR3aa: CASSSFGTDTQYF
j_gene: TRBJ2-3
v_gene: TRBV6-5
len: 13
abundance: NA
d_gene: NA

CDR3nt: TGTGCCAGCAGCAAAGGTGGACTGTCGAACTACGAGCAGTACTTC
CDR3aa: CASSKGGLSNYEQYF
j_gene: TRBJ2-7
v_gene: TRBV21-1
len: 15
abundance: NA
d_gene: NA

CDR3nt: TGCGCCAGCAGCCAAGCCCTAGAGCGCGGAACTAGCACAGATACGCAGTATTTT
CDR3aa: CASSQALERGTSTDTQYF
j_gene: TRBJ2-3
v_gene: TRBV4-1
len: 18
abundance: NA
d_gene: NA

CDR3nt: TGTGCCAGCAGCTCGCCGGGACTAACCTACAATGAGCAGTTCTTC
CDR3aa: CASSSPGLTYNEQFF
j_gene: TRBJ2-1
v_gene: TRBV11-2
len: 15
abundance: NA
d_gene: TRBD2